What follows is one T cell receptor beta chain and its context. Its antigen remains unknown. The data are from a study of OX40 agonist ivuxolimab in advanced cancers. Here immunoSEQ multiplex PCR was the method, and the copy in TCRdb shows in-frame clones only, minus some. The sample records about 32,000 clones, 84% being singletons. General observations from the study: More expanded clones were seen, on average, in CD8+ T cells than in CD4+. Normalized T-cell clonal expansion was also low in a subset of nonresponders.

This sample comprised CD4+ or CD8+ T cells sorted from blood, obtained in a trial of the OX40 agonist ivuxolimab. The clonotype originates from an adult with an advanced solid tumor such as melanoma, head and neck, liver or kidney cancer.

CDR3 protein: CASSLAGGNQPQHF. The CDR3 region has the DNA TGTGCCAGCAGCTTAGCGGGGGGCAATCAGCCCCAGCATTTT. The chain carries TRBV11-1 and TRBJ1-5; D might be TRBD1 (5 bases). Trimming shortened V by 0 bases and J by 2 bases, and 5 bases separated the two germline ends. CDR1 is SGHAT and CDR2 is FQDESV in the germline V gene (reference sequence). The CDR3 extends over 14 amino acids.